The 23 T cell receptor beta chains in this list originate from one sample, sequenced in a study of blood T cell repertoires in COVID-19 (dated by TCRdb to about 2020). Libraries were constructed by the immunoSEQ multiplex PCR assay. The table was pulled from immuneACCESS by TCRdb, which kept in-frame rearrangements only. Such tables lose some clones; where checked, under half of the loss comes from unresolved V genes, and the rest has no known cause. This sample comprises roughly 140,000 clones, 75% to 85% of them detected only once. The ten most abundant clones make up approximately 10% of the sample. Sample: peripheral blood. Receptors were obtained from a woman aged 45-60 years with acute or convalescent COVID-19.

In its sample, this clone was seen once. The chain combines TRBV20-1 with TRBJ1-5; no firm D call. Trimming removed 3 bases at V and 0 bases at J, with 15 bases between. The germline V gene encodes CDR1 DFQATT and CDR2 SNEGSKA (reference sequence). The CDR3 loop spans 16 amino acids. The CDR3: CSASYRGLSSNQPQHF. For the CDR3, the DNA is TGCAGTGCTAGTTATCGAGGGTTGTCTAGCAATCAGCCCCAGCATTTT.

The chain has TRBV19 and TRBJ1-5, with 10 nucleotides matching TRBD1. From germline, CDR1 is LNHDA and CDR2 SQIVND (reference sequence). V was pared by 6 bases and J by 3 bases, with 2 bases of the junction left unmatched. The CDR3 is 14 amino acids. The CDR3 nucleotides read TGTGCCAGTAGGGGACAGGGGAACAATCAGCCCCAGCATTTT. It specifies CASRGQGNNQPQHF.

The rearrangement links TRBV28 to TRBJ1-5, with a possible D match to TRBD1 (5 bases). The length of the CDR3 is 13 residues. V lost 5 bases to trimming and J lost 5 bases, with 10 bases between them. Germline lookup yields CDR1 MDHEN and CDR2 SYDVKM. CDR3 DNA sequence: TGTGCCAGCAGTGTTACAGGTTATCAGCCCCAGCATTTT. Protein sequence: CASSVTGYQPQHF.

The V and J genes are TRBV12-5 and TRBJ1-5, with D perhaps matching TRBD1 (5 bases). Trimming left V 6 bases short and J 8 bases short, with 14 bases between. The CDR3 extends over 13 amino acids. Germline loops: CDR1 LGHNT, CDR2 FRNRAP. The CDR3 DNA reads TGTGCTAGTGGGTACAGGTTGAGCGAGCCCCAGCATTTT. Amino acids: CASGYRLSEPQHF.

The chain joins TRBV7-8 to TRBJ1-1; D is uncertain. CDR3 size: 15 residues. Trimming shortened V by 4 bases and J by 0 bases, and 12 bases separated the two germline ends. Germline values: CDR1 SGHVS, CDR2 FQNEAQ. CDR3 in amino acids: CASSSTGGLNTEAFF. For the CDR3, the DNA is TGTGCCAGCAGCTCGACGGGCGGGCTGAACACTGAAGCTTTCTTT.

Only one count was recorded for this clone. V is TRBV3-1 (or the pseudogene TRBV3-2) and J is TRBJ1-6; tentatively, D is TRBD1 (6 bases). Germline V CDR1 and CDR2: LGHDT, YNNKEL (reference sequence). This CDR3 is built from 15 residues. V was trimmed by 6 bases and J by 8 bases, leaving 17 bases between them. The CDR3 spells CASRTNGDKYSPLHF. CDR3 bases: TGTGCCAGCAGGACAAACGGGGACAAGTATTCACCCCTCCACTTT.

The chain uses TRBV19 and TRBJ2-1; the match to TRBD2 covers 8 bases. Germline V gene data show CDR1 as LNHDA and CDR2 as SQIVND (reference sequence). The J segment lost 9 bases and the V segment lost 5 bases, leaving 9 bases of the junction unmatched. The CDR3 loop spans 14 amino acids. The CDR3 region is CASSPTRTSLEQFF. The CDR3, as DNA: TGTGCCAGTAGTCCAACTCGGACTAGCCTTGAGCAGTTCTTC.

This sequence joins TRBV5-1 and TRBJ2-3, with TRBD2 matching 7 bases. Germline values: CDR1 SGHRS, CDR2 YFSETQ. The trim removed 0 bases at V and 0 bases at J, leaving 4 bases unmatched. This CDR3 is built from 16 residues. The CDR3 DNA follows: TGCGCCAGCAGCTTGGTCGGAGCGGGGAGCACAGATACGCAGTATTTT. This translates into CASSLVGAGSTDTQYF. Full variable domain (rest looked up from reference TRBV5-1 and TRBJ2-3): KAGVTQTPRYLIKTRGQQVTLSCSPISGHRSVSWYQQTPGQGLQFLFEYFSETQRNKGNFPGRFSGRQFSNSRSEMNVSTLELGDSALYLCASSLVGAGSTDTQYFGPGTRLTVL.

The chain links TRBV24-1 to TRBJ2-3, with TRBD2 identical over 14 bases. Losses at the gene ends were 0 bases for V and 4 bases for J; bases not matched to a gene: 5. The CDR3 length is 18 residues. Germline loops: CDR1 KGHDR, CDR2 SFDVKD. The CDR3 DNA follows: TGTGCCACCAGTGATTTGGGGACTAGCGGGAGAGGGGCAGATACGCAGTATTTT. It specifies CATSDLGTSGRGADTQYF.

V gene TRBV24-1 combines with J gene TRBJ2-3; unclear D gene. The CDR3 is made up of 16 amino acids. Germline V lookup: CDR1 KGHDR, CDR2 SFDVKD. The V end lost 2 bases, the J end lost 2 bases, and 13 bases lay between the germline ends. The CDR3 loop is CATSDSAYSYTDTQYF. CDR3 DNA: TGTGCCACCAGTGATTCCGCTTACAGCTACACAGATACGCAGTATTTT.

This chain joins TRBV2 and TRBJ1-4; D is possibly TRBD1 (5 bases). V was pared by 6 bases and J by 11 bases, with 13 bases between. The CDR3 totals 12 residues. Germline assignment: CDR1 SNHLY and CDR2 FYNNEI. In DNA, the CDR3 is TGTGCCAGCAGGGACGGCGGGGGGAAACTGTTTTTT. The encoded protein is CASRDGGGKLFF.

The chain employs TRBV6-1 and TRBJ2-5; D is perhaps TRBD1 (5 bases). CDR3 length equals 15 residues. The germline gives CDR1 MNHNS, CDR2 SASEGT. The germline V and J ends were trimmed by 2 bases and 6 bases, with 16 bases remaining between them. The CDR3 region is CASSEQSSQGKTQYF. The CDR3 region has the DNA TGTGCCAGCAGTGAACAATCTAGTCAGGGCAAGACCCAGTACTTC.

The DNA for the CDR3 is TGTGCCAGCAGCTACGGGACTAGCCTGCTCGAGCAGTACTTC. Protein: CASSYGTSLLEQYF. The chain employs TRBV5-6 and TRBJ2-7; 9 bases agree with TRBD2. The CDR3 spans 14 residues. Germline CDR1 SGHDT, CDR2 YYEEEE. V was pared by 3 bases and J by 6 bases, with 7 bases of the junction left unmatched.

This rearrangement joins TRBV19 to TRBJ2-7; D might be TRBD2 (5 bases). V lost 1 base and J lost 1, with 11 bases in between. The CDR3 loop spans 15 amino acids. CDR1 is LNHDA and CDR2 is SQIVND in the germline V gene (reference sequence). CDR3 bases: TGTGCCAGTAGTATAGTCGACGGGATTTCCTACGAGCAGTACTTC. Its translation: CASSIVDGISYEQYF.

The gene calls are TRBV25-1 and TRBJ1-2, with TRBD1 as a possible D gene (6 bases). The CDR3 covers 13 residues. Germline CDR1 and CDR2: MGHDK and SYGVNS. V dropped 7 bases and J dropped 4 bases, with 13 bases sitting between them. CDR3 loop: CASNDQGSYGYTF. CDR3 DNA sequence: TGTGCCAGCAACGACCAGGGGAGCTATGGCTACACCTTC.

V usage is TRBV7-2 and J usage is TRBJ2-2; D unresolved. The V end lost 3 bases, the J end lost 1 base, and 6 bases lay between the germline ends. In germline, CDR1 is SGHTA, CDR2 FQGNSA. This CDR3 region has 14 residues. The CDR3 nucleotides are TGTGCCAGCAGCTTTACGAGGAACACCGGGGAGCTGTTTTTT. It translates to CASSFTRNTGELFF. The full variable domain, rest sourced from reference TRBV7-2 and TRBJ2-2, is GAGVSQSPSNKVTEKGKDVELRCDPISGHTALYWYRQSLGQGLEFLIYFQGNSAPDKSGLPSDRFSAERTGGSVSTLTIQRTQQEDSAVYLCASSFTRNTGELFFGEGSRLTVL.

The chain uses TRBV6-6 and TRBJ2-4; D may be TRBD2 (5 bases). Deletions cut 5 bases from V and 2 bases from J, with 19 bases between. Germline CDR1 is MNHNY and CDR2 is SVGAGI (reference sequence). CDR3 length: 17 residues. The CDR3 region is CASSPSDYYSSKNIQYF. The DNA of the CDR3 is TGTGCCAGCAGTCCCTCCGACTATTATAGTTCCAAAAACATTCAGTACTTC.

This chain uses TRBV5-1 with TRBJ1-1; TRBD1 matches at 7 bases. CDR3 length: 17 residues. V gave up 6 bases and J gave up 1 base; unmatched junction bases: 15. Looked up from germline, CDR1 is SGHRS and CDR2 is YFSETQ. The chain's CDR3 is CASTPLGQALGNTEAFF. CDR3 nucleotides: TGCGCCAGCACCCCACTTGGACAGGCCCTCGGGAACACTGAAGCTTTCTTT. The full variable domain, its missing parts supplied by reference TRBV5-1 and TRBJ1-1, is KAGVTQTPRYLIKTRGQQVTLSCSPISGHRSVSWYQQTPGQGLQFLFEYFSETQRNKGNFPGRFSGRQFSNSRSEMNVSTLELGDSALYLCASTPLGQALGNTEAFFGQGTRLTVV.

The V call is TRBV3-1 (or the pseudogene TRBV3-2), the J call TRBJ2-1, with 11 bases that match TRBD2. This CDR3 contains 15 residues. CDR1 and CDR2 from the germline V gene are LGHDT and YNNKEL (reference sequence). The trim removed 7 bases at V and 2 bases at J, leaving 4 bases unmatched. The CDR3 DNA follows: TGTGCCAGCACAACTAGCGGGAGTCCCTACAATGAGCAGTTCTTC. Amino acids: CASTTSGSPYNEQFF.

This chain joins TRBV7-2 and TRBJ2-5; TRBD2 agrees at 7 bases. J gave up 5 bases and V 1 base, and 4 bases lay outside the gene matches. This CDR3 has 14 residues. Germline CDR1 is SGHTA and CDR2 is FQGNSA. In nucleotides, the CDR3 is TGTGCCAGCAGCTTAGGACTAGCCTTTGAGACCCAGTACTTC. Encoded protein: CASSLGLAFETQYF.

The chain employs TRBV20-1 and TRBJ1-2; 10 bases map to TRBD1. CDR1 is DFQATT, CDR2 SNEGSKA, per germline (reference sequence). The CDR3 extends over 14 amino acids. After removal of 3 bases from V and 2 bases from J, the junction contained 3 bases not matched to a gene. The CDR3 here is CSASRTGGNYGYTF. CDR3 coding DNA: TGCAGTGCTAGTAGGACAGGGGGGAACTATGGCTACACCTTC.

CDR3 nucleotide sequence: TGTGCCAGCAGTGGCTACGGGACAGATTCGTACAATGAGCAGTTCTTC. Its translation is CASSGYGTDSYNEQFF. J is TRBJ2-1 and V is TRBV25-1; 7 nucleotides agree with TRBD1. Germline V gives CDR1 MGHDK, CDR2 SYGVNS. V lost 4 bases and J lost 4; bases outside the gene matches: 10. The CDR3 spans 16 residues. The full variable domain, with the rest looked up from reference TRBV25-1 and TRBJ2-1, is EADIYQTPRYLVIGTGKKITLECSQTMGHDKMYWYQQDPGMELHLIHYSYGVNSTEKGDLSSESTVSRIRTEHFPLTLESARPSHTSQYLCASSGYGTDSYNEQFFGPGTRLTVL.

V gene TRBV5-1 combines with J gene TRBJ2-5; D is possibly TRBD1 (6 bases). This CDR3 comprises 16 residues. The germline CDR1 and CDR2 sequences are SGHRS and YFSETQ. Trimming stripped 4 bases from V and 5 bases from J, with 21 bases between. The CDR3 here is CASSNIDRSSRETQYF. The CDR3, as DNA: TGCGCCAGCAGCAATATAGACAGGTCGAGTCGGGAGACCCAGTACTTC.